One sample yielded the 30 T cell receptor beta chains listed below, sequenced in a study of T-cell memory formation after mild COVID-19. In TCRdb, the 5' RACE reads were re-called with MiXCR into one record per CDR3 protein. The sample lists roughly 450,000 distinct CDR3 sequences; about 20% were seen once. The sequenced material came from PBMCs or a T cell subset sorted from them (not recorded which). These TCRs come from an adult woman who had mild COVID-19 (a few samples of this study predate the infection). Cell type and time point are not known.

This clonotype has a handful of counts. The chain links TRBV24-1 to TRBJ1-2; D possibly corresponds to TRBD1 (5 bases). Trimming cost V 3 bases and J 4 bases, with 11 bases left between them. Per the germline V gene, CDR1 is KGHDR and CDR2 is SFDVKD. This CDR3 comprises 14 residues. The CDR3 reads CATSDPQGLYGYTF. The CDR3 DNA reads TGTGCCACCAGTGATCCCCAGGGACTCTATGGCTACACCTTC.

The chain is built from TRBV7-9 and TRBJ2-1; D gene ambiguous. This CDR3 has 11 amino acids. CDR1 and CDR2 (germline): SEHNR, FQNEAQ (reference sequence). Trimming shortened V by 6 bases and J by 10 bases, and 10 bases separated the two germline ends. The CDR3 sequence is CASRGEVEQFF. The CDR3 coding sequence is TGTGCCAGCAGAGGAGAGGTGGAGCAGTTCTTC.

This clonotype was detected ten times or more. The chain is built from TRBV12-3 or TRBV12-4 and TRBJ2-6, with 8 bases fitting TRBD1. The CDR3 loop spans 16 amino acids. The V gene end was trimmed by 8 bases and the J gene end by 2 bases; junction bases not matched to a gene: 8. The CDR3 protein is CASGGQGRTGANVLTF. CDR3 DNA: TGTGCCAGCGGAGGACAGGGTCGTACTGGGGCCAACGTCCTGACTTTC.

The V call is TRBV11-3, the J call TRBJ1-1; D is unresolved. The V and J ends lost 4 bases and 1 base respectively, with 10 bases between them. This CDR3 has 14 amino acids. Germline V gene data show CDR1 as SGHNT and CDR2 as YENEEA. CDR3 in DNA: TGTGCCAGCAGCTCCACAAAGCGGAACACTGAAGCTTTCTTT. Translation: CASSSTKRNTEAFF.

This clonotype was observed at least ten times. V usage is TRBV5-5 and J usage is TRBJ2-1; TRBD2 aligns across 8 bases. Germline CDR1 and CDR2: SGHKS and YYEKEE (reference sequence). With 0 bases clipped from V and 5 bases from J, the junction kept 10 bases outside the gene matches. The CDR3 length is 17 residues. DNA for the CDR3: TGTGCCAGCAGCTTGGCCGGGGGGGGACCCCGGGACAATGAGCAGTTCTTC. Its translation: CASSLAGGGPRDNEQFF.

This clonotype was seen only a few times. The rearrangement joins TRBV24-1 to TRBJ2-7; D is ambiguous. Germline CDR1 reads KGHDR; CDR2 reads SFDVKD. Between the trimmed V and J ends, which lost 5 bases and 3 bases, there was a span of 34 bases. The CDR3 runs 21 residues. Written as DNA, the CDR3 is TGTGCCACCAGTGCTCCTCGGGTTGACCGGTATTCATCGCGGCCCGTCTACGAGCAGTACTTC. It yields the protein CATSAPRVDRYSSRPVYEQYF.

This clonotype has more than one count but fewer than ten. The chain employs TRBV5-5 and TRBJ2-3; 9 nucleotides line up with TRBD1. CDR1 and CDR2 from the germline V gene are SGHKS and YYEKEE (reference sequence). The CDR3 has 17 residues. The V and J ends lost 4 bases and 4 bases, in that order; junction bases with no gene match: 13. The CDR3 here is CASSHEGTGNIPDTQYF. The DNA of the CDR3 is TGTGCCAGCAGCCACGAAGGGACAGGGAACATCCCAGATACGCAGTATTTT.

This clonotype was picked up a small number of times. The genes are TRBV7-3 and TRBJ2-1; D uncertain. The CDR3 is 14 residues long. The ends were cut back, 0 bases at V and 9 bases at J, with 12 bases in the middle. The germline CDR1 and CDR2 sequences are SGHTA and FQGTGA. In nucleotides, the CDR3 is TGTGCCAGCAGCTTAACTTCGTCCGTACCTGAGCAGTTCTTC. Translated, it gives CASSLTSSVPEQFF. Full variable domain (remainder filled in from reference TRBV7-3 and TRBJ2-1): GAGVSQTPSNKVTEKGKYVELRCDPISGHTALYWYRQSLGQGPEFLIYFQGTGAADDSGLPNDRFFAVRPEGSVSTLKIQRTERGDSAVYLCASSLTSSVPEQFFGPGTRLTVL.

This chain uses TRBV19 with TRBJ2-7; 9 nucleotides line up with TRBD1. The junction had 5 bases not matched to a gene; V was cut back by 10 bases and J by 1 base. The length of the CDR3 is 13 residues. Germline V lookup: CDR1 LNHDA, CDR2 SQIVND (reference sequence). The CDR3 DNA is TGTGCCACACAGGGGGCCAGATCCTACGAGCAGTACTTC. Translated, it gives CATQGARSYEQYF.

The gene calls are TRBV4-1 and TRBJ2-2; TRBD1 agrees at 9 bases. Per germline, CDR1 MGHRA and CDR2 YSYEKL. The CDR3 covers 14 residues. The V and J ends lost 6 bases and 6 bases, in that order; junction bases with no gene match: 5. The CDR3 coding sequence is TGCGCCAGCAGGAACAGGGGGCAGGCCGGGGAGCTGTTTTTT. Translating it yields CASRNRGQAGELFF.

The table lists this clonotype with a few counts. The rearrangement uses TRBV6-5 and TRBJ2-1; D unresolved. CDR1 and CDR2 (germline): MNHEY, SVGAGI. This CDR3 is 12 amino acids long. With 0 bases removed from V and 9 bases from J, the gap between germline ends came to 6 bases. The CDR3 region is CASSYSGVEQFF. The CDR3 DNA sequence: TGTGCCAGCAGTTACTCGGGTGTTGAGCAGTTCTTC.

The V gene is TRBV5-1, the J gene TRBJ2-2; possible D gene TRBD2, 6 bases. V dropped 3 bases and J dropped 4 bases, with 19 bases sitting between them. CDR3 length: 17 amino acids. CDR1 SGHRS and CDR2 YFSETQ come from the germline V gene. DNA for the CDR3: TGCGCCAGCAGCTCTTACTACGGGACTGATGCCACCGGGGAGCTGTTTTTT. The encoded protein is CASSSYYGTDATGELFF.

This chain connects TRBV6-5 to TRBJ2-5; D call uncertain. The length of the CDR3 is 15 residues. In germline, CDR1 is MNHEY, CDR2 SVGAGI. Trimming left V 9 bases short and J 4 bases short, with 21 bases between. The CDR3 region is CASKTAGLVGETQYF. Written as DNA, the CDR3 is TGTGCCAGTAAAACCGCCGGGCTAGTGGGAGAGACCCAGTACTTC.

This clonotype was counted only a few times. The chain links TRBV5-1 to TRBJ1-2, with 10 bases lining up with TRBD1. Germline V lookup: CDR1 SGHRS, CDR2 YFSETQ. CDR3 size: 13 residues. Trimming removed 4 bases from V and 12 bases from J; junction bases left unmatched: 9. In DNA form, the CDR3 reads TGCGCCAGCAGCACCCCCGGGACAGGGGTACACACCTTC. It codes for CASSTPGTGVHTF.

The J gene is TRBJ1-5, the V gene TRBV6-6, with a tentative D call TRBD1 (6 bases). Germline CDR1 and CDR2: MNHNY and SVGAGI (reference sequence). The CDR3 totals 14 residues. The ends were cut back, 10 bases at V and 4 bases at J, with 17 bases in the middle. The CDR3 region is CATKEGGQNQPQHF. Here the CDR3 DNA reads TGTGCCACAAAGGAGGGGGGGCAAAATCAGCCCCAGCATTTT.

This clonotype has more than one count but fewer than ten. The chain recombines TRBV30 with TRBJ1-5, with unresolved D. V lost 2 bases, J lost 7 bases, and 9 bases lay in between. This CDR3 is built from 12 residues. The V gene's germline CDR1 is GTSNPN and CDR2 SVGIG (reference sequence). The DNA of the CDR3 is TGTGCCTGGAGTTTCCCGGGACAGCCCCAGCATTTT. This encodes CAWSFPGQPQHF.

This clonotype was detected a few times. The V call is TRBV5-1, the J call TRBJ2-7; 7 positions agree with TRBD1. The V gene's germline CDR1 is SGHRS and CDR2 YFSETQ. The CDR3 loop spans 13 amino acids. V was pared by 2 bases and J by 6 bases, with 5 bases of the junction left unmatched. The CDR3 coding sequence is TGCGCCAGCAGCTTAGAGGGGGCAAGCGAGCAGTACTTC. The encoded protein is CASSLEGASEQYF. The variable domain in full, with the rest retrieved from reference TRBV5-1 and TRBJ2-7, is KAGVTQTPRYLIKTRGQQVTLSCSPISGHRSVSWYQQTPGQGLQFLFEYFSETQRNKGNFPGRFSGRQFSNSRSEMNVSTLELGDSALYLCASSLEGASEQYFGPGTRLTVT.

J is TRBJ2-5 and V is TRBV5-1; D is unresolved. The CDR3 sequence is 15 residues long. Per germline, CDR1 SGHRS and CDR2 YFSETQ. Between the trimmed V and J ends, which lost 0 bases and 4 bases, there was a span of 13 bases. The chain's CDR3 is CASSLGLPVGETQYF. CDR3 nucleotide sequence: TGCGCCAGCAGCTTGGGACTCCCGGTAGGAGAGACCCAGTACTTC.

This clonotype was seen a handful of times. J is TRBJ1-4 and V is TRBV18; 7 nucleotides match TRBD1. Germline V gives CDR1 KGHSH, CDR2 LQKENI. Trimming at V came to 2 bases and at J to 7 bases, leaving 7 bases not matched to a gene. This CDR3 contains 15 residues. The CDR3 DNA reads as TGTGCCAGCTCACCATTGACAGGGACGGCTGAAAAACTGTTTTTT. Its protein product is CASSPLTGTAEKLFF. Combining the CDR3 with reference TRBV18 and TRBJ1-4 gives the whole variable domain NAGVMQNPRHLVRRRGQEARLRCSPMKGHSHVYWYRQLPEEGLKFMVYLQKENIIDESGMPKERFSAEFPKEGPSILRIQQVVRGDSAAYFCASSPLTGTAEKLFFGSGTQLSVL.

V gene TRBV30 combines with J gene TRBJ2-5, with 10 positions matching TRBD2. The V and J ends lost 0 bases and 5 bases, in that order; junction bases with no gene match: 18. Germline V lookup: CDR1 GTSNPN, CDR2 SVGIG (reference sequence). CDR3 length: 19 amino acids. CDR3 sequence (DNA): TGTGCCTGGAGTGTTAGGCGGAGCCGGAGCGGGGGGGCCGGGGAGACCCAGTACTTC. As protein: CAWSVRRSRSGGAGETQYF.

This clonotype was counted between two and nine times. The V gene is TRBV24-1, the J gene TRBJ2-1; no clear D. V was trimmed by 7 bases and J by 7 bases, leaving 7 bases between them. There are 11 residues in the CDR3. Germline CDR1 is KGHDR and CDR2 is SFDVKD. The CDR3 here is CATSPGNEQFF. CDR3 coding DNA: TGTGCCACCAGCCCCGGGAATGAGCAGTTCTTC.

This clonotype turned up a few times. At one of its ends the junction is not consistent with the germline gene, which may arise from a read error. The chain joins TRBV7-7 to TRBJ2-3; D tentatively fits TRBD1 or TRBD2 (5 bases each). Germline CDR1 reads SSHAT; CDR2 reads FNYEAQ (reference sequence). The CDR3 is made up of 13 amino acids. The CDR3, as DNA: TGTGCTAGCAGCTTAGGTGGGACGGCTACGCAGTATTTT. It yields the protein CASSLGGTATQYF.

This clonotype was detected a few times. The rearrangement joins TRBV2 to TRBJ2-7; D possibly matches TRBD1 or TRBD2 (5 bases each). CDR3 size: 16 residues. V was clipped by 3 bases and J by 5 bases, with 20 bases between them. Per the germline V gene, CDR1 is SNHLY and CDR2 is FYNNEI. The CDR3 here is CASSEQGELERNEQYF. DNA of the CDR3: TGTGCCAGCAGTGAGCAGGGAGAATTAGAGAGAAACGAGCAGTACTTC.

This clonotype has a handful of counts. V and J are TRBV7-6 and TRBJ1-4, with 9 bases identical to TRBD1. Germline CDR1 SGHVS, CDR2 FNYEAQ. This CDR3 spans 15 amino acids. The ends lost 1 base at V and 7 bases at J; junction bases unmatched: 4. The CDR3 protein is CASSLVDRGGEKLFF. The CDR3 DNA sequence: TGTGCCAGCAGCTTAGTGGACAGGGGAGGTGAAAAACTGTTTTTT.

The V and J genes are TRBV5-1 and TRBJ1-1; possible D gene TRBD1, 5 bases. This CDR3 spans 14 amino acids. Between the trimmed V and J ends, which lost 3 bases and 0 bases, there was a span of 9 bases. Per the germline V gene, CDR1 is SGHRS and CDR2 is YFSETQ. CDR3 in amino acids: CASSSDSMNTEAFF. Written as DNA, the CDR3 is TGCGCCAGCAGCTCCGACAGCATGAACACTGAAGCTTTCTTT.

This clonotype was found many times. CDR3 residues: CASSQEMVRGGQFF. The CDR3 DNA reads TGTGCCAGCAGCCAAGAAATGGTCCGAGGGGGGCAGTTCTTC. This chain links TRBV3-1 with TRBJ2-1, with a possible D match to TRBD1 (6 bases). Germline V gene data show CDR1 as LGHDT and CDR2 as YNNKEL (reference sequence). This CDR3 has 14 amino acids. V was clipped by 0 bases and J by 12 bases, with 15 bases between them.

The CDR3 loop reads CASSSDRSNSPLHF. The CDR3 region has the DNA TGTGCCAGCAGCTCGGACAGGAGCAATTCACCCCTCCACTTT. This rearrangement joins TRBV2 to TRBJ1-6, with 7 nucleotides matching TRBD1. The CDR3 has 14 amino acids. The V segment lost 6 bases and the J segment 7 bases; nucleotides outside the gene matches: 6. CDR1 is SNHLY and CDR2 is FYNNEI in the germline V gene.

This clonotype turned up a few times. The chain employs TRBV29-1 and TRBJ2-3; no firm D call. Trimming shortened V by 3 bases and J by 2 bases, and 6 bases separated the two germline ends. The CDR3 runs 12 residues. From germline, CDR1 is SQVTM and CDR2 ANQGSEA. As DNA, the CDR3 is TGCAGCGTTGAGGGTTACACAGATACGCAGTATTTT. It yields the protein CSVEGYTDTQYF.

V and J are TRBV20-1 and TRBJ2-7; D may be TRBD1 (5 bases). CDR1 and CDR2 from the germline V gene are DFQATT and SNEGSKA (reference sequence). The CDR3 has 14 residues. Trimming stripped 6 bases from V and 2 bases from J, with 17 bases between. CDR3 region: CSARAQDQPYEQYF. The CDR3 bases are TGCAGTGCCCGCGCACAGGACCAACCCTACGAGCAGTACTTC.

The chain joins TRBV4-2 to TRBJ2-7; no clear D. V was shortened by 0 bases and J by 0 bases, with 9 bases between the two germline ends. CDR1 LGHNA and CDR2 YNFKEQ come from the germline V gene. CDR3 size: 15 residues. The CDR3 protein is CASSQDRGYSYEQYF. CDR3 nucleotides: TGTGCCAGCAGCCAAGATCGAGGCTACTCCTACGAGCAGTACTTC.